The 4 T cell receptor beta chains presented below share a single source sample, sequenced in a study of beta chain features in type 1 diabetes. Whole-study findings and limits: Moderate but significant shortening of TCRB CDR3s was recorded in all four CD4+ subsets from Type 1 diabetes patients.

Their antigens remain unidentified. The investigators reverse transcribed all of the isolated RNA, so they sequenced expressed TCRB transcripts. Generated by immunoSEQ multiplex PCR, the TCRdb table keeps only in-frame clones and is missing some. The data hold about 250,000 clones, with 11% observed a single time. Sequencing used naive CD4+ T cells from blood. The origin of the receptors is a man between 25 and 39 years old with type 1 diabetes.

This clone was found a few times. The V call is TRBV10-3, the J call TRBJ2-6; 8 bases are a match to TRBD1. The CDR3 spans 15 residues. Germline loops: CDR1 ENHRY, CDR2 SYGVKD. V lost 5 bases, J lost 4 bases, and 4 bases stayed unmatched. CDR3 protein: CAISSGGAGANVLTF. The CDR3 DNA follows: TGTGCCATCAGTTCAGGGGGCGCCGGGGCCAACGTCCTGACTTTC.

The CDR3 loop reads CASSPREGRPTDTQYF. For the CDR3, the DNA is TGTGCCAGCAGCCCTCGCGAGGGTCGGCCTACAGATACGCAGTATTTT. The rearrangement uses TRBV4-2 and TRBJ2-3; weak D call: TRBD2 (5 bases). The germline V gene encodes CDR1 LGHNA and CDR2 YNFKEQ. The CDR3 contains 16 residues. The germline V and J ends were trimmed by 4 bases and 3 bases, with 17 bases remaining between them.

This clone was recorded a few times. V and J are TRBV29-1 and TRBJ2-3; D not certain. The CDR3 covers 14 residues. The germline V gene has CDR1 SQVTM and CDR2 ANQGSEA. V was trimmed by 4 bases and J by 1 base, leaving 12 bases between them. The CDR3 bases are TGCAGCGTTGTGGCCCAGATCCGCACAGATACGCAGTATTTT. Translated: CSVVAQIRTDTQYF.

This clone was observed a few times. The chain combines TRBV5-1 with TRBJ2-1; 7 bases line up with TRBD1. This CDR3 spans 15 amino acids. Losses at the gene ends were 7 bases for V and 4 bases for J; bases not matched to a gene: 11. CDR1 is SGHRS, CDR2 YFSETQ, per germline. The CDR3 loop is CASGLIGGAYNEQFF. CDR3 coding DNA: TGCGCCAGCGGCCTCATAGGGGGCGCGTACAATGAGCAGTTCTTC.